The sequence of this T cell receptor (beta chain) was determined in a study of shared clonotypes between healthy human individuals. In the study overall: Used for every donor were three CD4 naive, three CD4 memory, two CD8 naive and one CD8 memory plate.

About this clone itself: The antigen remains unidentified. This CDR3 is also generated by other DNA sequences in the sample.

Sequenced by immunoSEQ multiplex PCR; TCRdb stores in-frame clones only, minus some. The table includes 1.5 million to 2.5 million clones, 85% to 95% detected once. This CDR3 has 14 amino acids. Germline V gene lookup returns CDR1 PRHDT and CDR2 FYEKMQ (reference sequence). Trimming at V came to 6 bases and at J to 4 bases, leaving 6 bases not matched to a gene. Study conclusions and caveats: Naive subsets tended to show greater estimated richness than memory subsets.

Positive CCR7 selection of CD45RO-negative cells yielded the naive CD8 cells, and terminally differentiated effector memory CD45RA+ cells were excluded. The clonotype originates from a man aged 18 to 30 in good health. The rearrangement links TRBV13 to TRBJ2-7; 10 nucleotides match TRBD1. Sequenced sample: naive CD8+ T cells sorted from blood. The CDR3 here is CASSPGTGAYEQYF. The CDR3 DNA reads as TGTGCCAGCAGTCCTGGGACAGGGGCTTACGAGCAGTACTTC. The whole variable domain, filled in from reference TRBV13 and TRBJ2-7, reads AAGVIQSPRHLIKEKRETATLKCYPIPRHDTVYWYQQGPGQDPQFLISFYEKMQSDKGSIPDRFSAQQFSDYHSELNMSSLELGDSALYFCASSPGTGAYEQYFGPGTRLTVT.